This entry concerns a single T cell receptor beta chain. The data were produced by immunoSEQ multiplex PCR, yet TCRdb's version contains in-frame clones alone and is incomplete. The table lists approximately 440,000 clones, about nine tenths of them singletons. V was cut by 0 bases and J by 2 bases, with 7 bases left in between. The germline CDR1 and CDR2 sequences are SGDLS and YYNGEE. The CDR3 consists of 14 residues. The record originates from a study of blood T cell repertoires in COVID-19. At the level of the study: Whether acute or convalescent, the COVID-19 samples came from the United States, Italy and Spain. PBMCs, B-cell-depleted T cells, or T cells provided the cDNA or gDNA that made up the material.

The chain has TRBV9 and TRBJ2-3; no clear D gene. The sequence was collected from a woman aged 45 to 65 with COVID-19, enrolled during active disease. What was sequenced was peripheral blood. CDR3 sequence (DNA): TGTGCCAGCAGCGTAGGGGCTACCACAGATACGCAGTATTTT. Encoded protein: CASSVGATTDTQYF.